A single sample gave rise to the 21 T cell receptor beta chains below, sequenced in a study of T cells in Graves' hyperthyroidism and ophthalmopathy. The investigators amplified TCR beta CDR3 regions from RNA transcripts. TCR CDR3 regions were first amplified by RT-PCR with HTBI primers. In TCRdb, the multiplex PCR reads were re-called with MiXCR into one record per CDR3 protein. The sample includes about 280,000 distinct CDR3 sequences, less than 30% of them seen just once. The source material was blood. These receptors were collected from a man between 35 and 55 years old with Graves' hyperthyroidism that later progressed to Graves' ophthalmopathy.

CDR3 coding DNA: TGTGCCAGCAGTTTAGCGAGGCGGTCTGAAGCTTTCTTT. Protein sequence: CASSLARRSEAFF. V usage is TRBV12-3 or TRBV12-4 and J usage is TRBJ1-1; D is unclear. The CDR3 is 13 amino acids. V lost 0 bases and J 6 bases, leaving 8 bases between the germline ends.

This clonotype was detected a few times. This chain links TRBV11-1 with TRBJ2-3; 7 bases fit TRBD2. Germline CDR1 SGHAT, CDR2 FQDESV (reference sequence). V shed 2 bases and J 1 base; nucleotides not matched to a gene: 12. The CDR3 is 18 residues long. CDR3 coding DNA: TGTGCCAGCAGCTTATCTAGGGGAGCGGGATTGGGCACAGATACGCAGTATTTT. The encoded protein is CASSLSRGAGLGTDTQYF.

There are many counts of this clonotype. This sequence joins TRBV18 and TRBJ1-2; 7 bases are a match to TRBD1. The CDR3 loop spans 13 amino acids. V shed 8 bases, J shed 4 bases, and the junction held 7 bases outside the gene matches. CDR1 and CDR2 from the germline V gene are KGHSH and LQKENI. The CDR3 loop reads CASSLDRTYGYTF. Written as DNA, the CDR3 is TGTGCCAGCAGTCTGGACAGGACCTATGGCTACACCTTC. The complete variable domain, with remaining parts taken from reference TRBV18 and TRBJ1-2, reads NAGVMQNPRHLVRRRGQEARLRCSPMKGHSHVYWYRQLPEEGLKFMVYLQKENIIDESGMPKERFSAEFPKEGPSILRIQQVVRGDSAAYFCASSLDRTYGYTFGSGTRLTVV.

This clonotype was counted once. J is TRBJ2-7 and V is TRBV6-2 or TRBV6-3; D perhaps matches TRBD2 (6 bases). The length of the CDR3 is 14 residues. Looked up from germline, CDR1 is MNHEY and CDR2 is SVGEGT. The V end lost 2 bases, the J end lost 4 bases, and 12 bases lay between the germline ends. The CDR3 sequence is CASSYSVGGYEQYF. CDR3 in DNA: TGTGCCAGCAGTTACAGCGTCGGAGGGTACGAGCAGTACTTC.

This clonotype was counted at least ten times. The chain uses TRBV28 and TRBJ2-5; D perhaps matches TRBD1 (6 bases). V was shortened by 3 bases and J by 5 bases, with 16 bases between the two germline ends. This CDR3 has 15 residues. Germline CDR1 and CDR2: MDHEN and SYDVKM. The CDR3 nucleotides are TGTGCCAGCAGTTTTCAATCAGGGGTCGGCGAGACCCAGTACTTC. Encoded protein: CASSFQSGVGETQYF.

This clonotype appeared many times. The chain is built from TRBV11-2 and TRBJ2-7, with 13 bases that match TRBD2. V trimming: 3 bases; J trimming: 12 bases; junction bases outside the gene matches: 11. The CDR3 is 15 amino acids. CDR1 is SGHAT and CDR2 is FQNNGV in the germline V gene. CDR3 region: CASSLSSWTSGRAYF. As DNA, the CDR3 is TGTGCCAGCAGCTTGAGCTCCTGGACTAGCGGGAGAGCGTACTTC.

Ten or more counts support this clonotype. The V and J genes are TRBV19 and TRBJ2-2; D is uncertain. This CDR3 spans 15 amino acids. The germline V and J ends were trimmed by 6 bases and 0 bases, with 11 bases remaining between them. Germline V lookup: CDR1 LNHDA, CDR2 SQIVND (reference sequence). The CDR3 reads CASRTASANTGELFF. CDR3 nucleotides: TGTGCCAGTAGGACGGCAAGCGCGAACACCGGGGAGCTGTTTTTT.

J is TRBJ1-1 and V is TRBV20-1; TRBD1 matches 8 bases. CDR3 length: 15 amino acids. Trimming at V came to 4 bases and at J to 5 bases, leaving 12 bases not matched to a gene. Germline V gene lookup returns CDR1 DFQATT and CDR2 SNEGSKA (reference sequence). The CDR3 sequence: CSANRGTGMGTEAFF. The CDR3 nucleotides are TGCAGTGCTAACAGGGGGACCGGAATGGGGACTGAAGCTTTCTTT.

This clonotype was recorded many times. J is TRBJ2-3 and V is TRBV9; no firm D call. The CDR3 is 14 residues long. Trimming shortened V by 2 bases and J by 0 bases, and 7 bases separated the two germline ends. The germline CDR1 and CDR2 sequences are SGDLS and YYNGEE. CDR3 protein: CASSVSTSTDTQYF. The CDR3, as DNA: TGTGCCAGCAGCGTTTCCACTAGCACAGATACGCAGTATTTT.

In its sample, this clonotype was seen once. The CDR3 DNA reads as TGTGCCACCAGCAGAGATCACGGGGGGACGAGCTCCTACGAGCAGTACTTC. The encoded protein is CATSRDHGGTSSYEQYF. This chain links TRBV15 with TRBJ2-7; 7 bases map to TRBD2. Trimming took 0 bases from V and 0 from J; bases not matched to a gene: 8. Germline values: CDR1 LNHNV, CDR2 YYDKDF (reference sequence). This CDR3 spans 17 amino acids.

This clonotype was recorded at least ten times. V usage is TRBV7-2 and J usage is TRBJ2-5, with 8 positions matching TRBD2. V lost 5 bases and J lost 2; bases outside the gene matches: 7. Germline values: CDR1 SGHTA, CDR2 FQGNSA. The CDR3 spans 15 residues. The CDR3 DNA reads TGTGCCAGCAGCCGAAATAGCGGGGATCAAGAGACCCAGTACTTC. Translated, it gives CASSRNSGDQETQYF.

This clonotype was counted at least ten times. This chain uses TRBV20-1 with TRBJ1-2; D is uncertain. The CDR3 contains 10 residues. Trimming left V 0 bases short and J 9 bases short, with 5 bases between. CDR1 is DFQATT, CDR2 SNEGSKA, per germline (reference sequence). The CDR3 bases are TGCAGTGCTAGAGATAATAGCTACACCTTC. Translation gives CSARDNSYTF.

The chain recombines TRBV28 with TRBJ1-2, with D possibly TRBD1 on 5 matching bases. The CDR3 runs to 15 residues. V gave up 0 bases and J gave up 7 bases, with 15 bases separating them. Per the germline V gene, CDR1 is MDHEN and CDR2 is SYDVKM. The CDR3 nucleotides are TGTGCCAGCAGTTTATGGGGGCACACGGGGGGTGGCTACACCTTC. Amino acids: CASSLWGHTGGGYTF.

This clonotype was detected many times. The chain couples TRBV30 to TRBJ1-1, with 7 bases that match TRBD1. The V gene end was trimmed by 0 bases and the J gene end by 1 base; junction bases not matched to a gene: 8. The CDR3 extends over 16 amino acids. Germline V CDR1 and CDR2: GTSNPN, SVGIG (reference sequence). In nucleotides, the CDR3 is TGTGCCTGGAGTGTTCCCAGGACAGGACCGAACACTGAAGCTTTCTTT. As protein: CAWSVPRTGPNTEAFF.

V and J are TRBV6-2 or TRBV6-3 and TRBJ1-1; TRBD1 matches 8 bases. The CDR3 length is 15 residues. J gave up 0 bases and V 4 bases, and 4 bases lay outside the gene matches. CDR1 and CDR2 from the germline V gene are MNHEY and SVGEGT. CDR3 loop: CASSSMTGVNTEAFF. In nucleotides, the CDR3 is TGTGCCAGCAGTTCAATGACAGGGGTGAACACTGAAGCTTTCTTT.

This clonotype has a count of ten or more. The chain is built from TRBV2 and TRBJ2-2; tentatively, D is TRBD2 (6 bases). V lost 5 bases to trimming and J lost 1 base, with 11 bases between them. The germline V gene has CDR1 SNHLY and CDR2 FYNNEI. The CDR3 totals 15 residues. The CDR3 sequence is CASSRERVNTGELFF. The CDR3 DNA sequence: TGTGCCAGCAGTAGGGAGCGGGTGAACACCGGGGAGCTGTTTTTT.

This chain links TRBV28 with TRBJ2-7; D call uncertain. Germline V gene lookup returns CDR1 MDHEN and CDR2 SYDVKM. V gave up 3 bases and J gave up 6 bases, with 12 bases separating them. The CDR3 contains 13 residues. CDR3 in amino acids: CASSLSTAAEQYF. The CDR3, as DNA: TGTGCCAGCAGTTTGTCTACCGCAGCCGAGCAGTACTTC.

This clonotype has a count of ten or more. The chain joins TRBV7-2 to TRBJ1-5, with D unclear. Germline V CDR1 and CDR2: SGHTA, FQGNSA. The CDR3 consists of 15 residues. V was trimmed by 5 bases and J by 0 bases, leaving 11 bases between them. As DNA, the CDR3 is TGTGCCAGCAGCACGATCTGGGATAGCAATCAGCCCCAGCATTTT. Protein: CASSTIWDSNQPQHF.

This chain uses TRBV12-3 or TRBV12-4 with TRBJ1-1, with 8 bases fitting TRBD1. The ends lost 5 bases at V and 1 base at J; junction bases unmatched: 3. This CDR3 spans 14 amino acids. The CDR3 nucleotides read TGTGCCAGCAGTCAGGGGGCCCCGAACACTGAAGCTTTCTTT. Its translation: CASSQGAPNTEAFF.

In this sample, this clonotype turned up many times. The J gene is TRBJ1-1, the V gene TRBV29-1; TRBD1 matches at 10 bases. The CDR3 length is 14 residues. Looked up from germline, CDR1 is SQVTM and CDR2 is ANQGSEA. Trimming took 6 bases from V and 4 from J; bases not matched to a gene: 8. The CDR3 protein is CSVGTGARGTEAFF. The CDR3 coding sequence is TGCAGCGTCGGGACAGGGGCTCGCGGCACTGAAGCTTTCTTT.

This CDR3 is CSVDTGGGEQYF. The CDR3 region has the DNA TGCAGCGTTGATACGGGAGGAGGTGAGCAGTACTTC. V and J are TRBV29-1 and TRBJ2-7, with 7 bases lining up with TRBD2. J was trimmed by 7 bases and V by 3 bases; bases with no gene match: 6. Germline CDR1 and CDR2: SQVTM and ANQGSEA. This CDR3 region has 12 residues.